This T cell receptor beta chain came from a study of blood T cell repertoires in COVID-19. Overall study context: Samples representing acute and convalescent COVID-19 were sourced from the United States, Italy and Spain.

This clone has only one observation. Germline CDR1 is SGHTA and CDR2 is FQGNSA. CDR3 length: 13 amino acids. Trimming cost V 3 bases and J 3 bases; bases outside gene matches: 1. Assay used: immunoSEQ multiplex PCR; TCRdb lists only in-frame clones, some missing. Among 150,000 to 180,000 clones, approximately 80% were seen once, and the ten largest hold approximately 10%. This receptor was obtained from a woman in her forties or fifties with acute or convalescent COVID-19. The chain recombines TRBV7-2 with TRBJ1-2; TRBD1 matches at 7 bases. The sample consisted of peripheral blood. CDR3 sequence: CASSFRGDYGYTF. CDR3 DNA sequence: TGTGCCAGCAGCTTCAGGGGGGACTATGGCTACACCTTC.